The following is a T cell receptor (beta chain) sequence with its context. What it recognizes is unknown. Additional DNA sequences in this sample encode the identical CDR3. Use of 60 Vbeta and 13 Jbeta primers characterized the PCR. TCRdb's table, derived via immunoSEQ multiplex PCR, lists solely in-frame clones and lacks some. This listing includes 53,000 or so clones. This sample is part of a study of cytomegalovirus exposure and HLA in healthy donors. General study results and limits: Looking again later, the authors saw that most CMV-associated TCR beta chains seemed HLA-restricted. Later on, a genetic analysis was performed. It linked a missense variant in DCLRE1C with V- and J-gene trimming of TCR beta. Sequencing depth roughly uniform across donors was assumed in presence/absence analyses.

This clonotype originated in a young man in good health and CMV-seropositive. The sequencing input was PBMCs.

In DNA, the CDR3 is TGTGCCAGCAGTTATGGGACAGGGGTAAACTATGGCTACACCTTC. Protein sequence: CASSYGTGVNYGYTF. The genes are TRBV6-5 and TRBJ1-2; 10 bases are shared with TRBD1. The trim removed 3 bases at V and 2 bases at J, leaving 3 bases unmatched. Per germline, CDR1 MNHEY and CDR2 SVGAGI. The CDR3 is made up of 15 amino acids.